This entry concerns a single T cell receptor beta chain. The antigen remains unidentified. The data derive from a study of T cell repertoires in ileal Crohn's disease. About the study: Median disease duration was approximately eight years; 35% smoked at surgery. About half of patients got postoperative therapy: roughly 12 thiopurines, over 15 anti-TNF.

Points from the study as a whole: Every patient over 26.8% clonality showed endoscopic recurrence. Clonal expansions were more frequent in active smokers than non-smokers at surgery.

TCRdb's copy holds only in-frame clones and misses some; the assay was immunoSEQ multiplex PCR. The repertoire includes about 14,000 clones, about 82% of them detected once, and around 5.8% sits in the top ten. Germline V lookup: CDR1 MNHNS, CDR2 SASEGT. This CDR3 has 17 amino acids. V was clipped by 3 bases and J by 4 bases, with 22 bases between them. The TCR sequence derives from an adult with Crohn's disease. This rearrangement joins TRBV6-1 to TRBJ2-7; possible D gene TRBD2, 6 bases. Specimen: ileal tissue. CDR3 nucleotide sequence: TGTGCCAGCAGTGATACCGTTTCGGGAGTGAGGAGGTACGAGCAGTACTTC. It translates to CASSDTVSGVRRYEQYF.